This is a list of T cell receptor beta chains from one sample in a study of early T cells in non-severe SARS-CoV-2 infection. TCRdb ran MiXCR on the 5' RACE reads and lists one entry per CDR3 protein. The table includes 75,000 to 80,000 distinct CDR3 sequences, 11% detected once. Sequencing was performed on whole blood, taken at baseline. The origin of the receptors is an adult who was a healthcare worker with PCR-confirmed SARS-CoV-2 infection or an uninfected control (not recorded which). Each CDR3 is given with its conserved first and last residue. D genes are given only for firm matches. Some rows have no size entry. The others give once, few or many, or a class for an expanded clone.

DNA	CDR3	size	J	D	V
TGTGCCAGCACTTTAACGGGCGGGGGGGCCAGTGAGCAGTTCTTC	CASTLTGGGASEQFF	many	TRBJ2-1	TRBD2	TRBV12-3/TRBV12-4
TGTGCCAGCAGTTTAGGTCCCCGGGACAGTGGCTACGAGCAGTACTTC	CASSLGPRDSGYEQYF	.	TRBJ2-7	TRBD1	TRBV28
TGTGCCAGCAGCTTGAGATACGGACAGAACAATTCTGGGGCCAACGTCCTGACTTTC	CASSLRYGQNNSGANVLTF	.	TRBJ2-6	.	TRBV5-4
TGTGCCAGCAGCCTACAGGGGCGGGACACTGAAGCTTTCTTT	CASSLQGRDTEAFF	few	TRBJ1-1	TRBD1	TRBV7-3
TGTGCCAGCAGAGAACCCAATTCACCCCTCCACTTT	CASREPNSPLHF	few	TRBJ1-6	.	TRBV2
TGTGCCAGCAGCATCCAGACGTATGGCTACACCTTC	CASSIQTYGYTF	.	TRBJ1-2	.	TRBV7-9
TGTGCCAGCAGTTTTACAGTCATGAACACTGAAGCTTTCTTT	CASSFTVMNTEAFF	many	TRBJ1-1	.	TRBV12-3/TRBV12-4
TGTGCCAGCAGCCCGACAGGGATCACCTACAATGAGCAGTTCTTC	CASSPTGITYNEQFF	many	TRBJ2-1	TRBD1	TRBV7-9
TGTGCCAGCAGCTTAAGGGGGATCAATCAGCCCCAGCATTTT	CASSLRGINQPQHF	.	TRBJ1-5	.	TRBV7-2
TGTGCCAGCAGCGTGGACAGGGCCAACTATGGCTACACCTTC	CASSVDRANYGYTF	few	TRBJ1-2	TRBD1	TRBV5-5
TGCGCCAGCAGCCCCCCCACAGATACGCAGTATTTT	CASSPPTDTQYF	few	TRBJ2-3	.	TRBV5-1